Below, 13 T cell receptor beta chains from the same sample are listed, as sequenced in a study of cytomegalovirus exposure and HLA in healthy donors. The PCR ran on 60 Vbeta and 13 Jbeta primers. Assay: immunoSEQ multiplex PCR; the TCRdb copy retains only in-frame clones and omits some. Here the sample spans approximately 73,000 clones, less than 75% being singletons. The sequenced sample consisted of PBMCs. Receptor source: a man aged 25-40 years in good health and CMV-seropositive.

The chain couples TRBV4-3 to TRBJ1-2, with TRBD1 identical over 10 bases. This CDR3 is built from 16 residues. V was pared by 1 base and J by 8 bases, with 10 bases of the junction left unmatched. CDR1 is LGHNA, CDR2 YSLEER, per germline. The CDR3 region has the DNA TGCGCCAGCAGCCAAGTGGGGGGACAGGGGTACGGCGGCTACACCTTC. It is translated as CASSQVGGQGYGGYTF.

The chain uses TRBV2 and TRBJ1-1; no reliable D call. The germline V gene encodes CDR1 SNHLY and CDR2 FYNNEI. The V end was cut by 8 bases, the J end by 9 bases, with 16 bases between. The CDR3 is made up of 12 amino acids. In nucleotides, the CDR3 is TGTGCCAGCCGGATTGCGGCCGACCAAGCTTTCTTT. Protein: CASRIAADQAFF. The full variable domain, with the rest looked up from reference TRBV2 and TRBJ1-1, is EPEVTQTPSHQVTQMGQEVILRCVPISNHLYFYWYRQILGQKVEFLVSFYNNEISEKSEIFDDQFSVERPDGSNFTLKIRSTKLEDSAMYFCASRIAADQAFFGQGTRLTVV.

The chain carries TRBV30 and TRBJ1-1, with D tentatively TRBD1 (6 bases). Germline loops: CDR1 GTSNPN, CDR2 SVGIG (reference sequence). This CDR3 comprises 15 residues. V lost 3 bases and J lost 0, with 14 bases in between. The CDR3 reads CAWRLGRGMNTEAFF. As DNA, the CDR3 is TGTGCCTGGAGACTGGGGAGGGGGATGAACACTGAAGCTTTCTTT.

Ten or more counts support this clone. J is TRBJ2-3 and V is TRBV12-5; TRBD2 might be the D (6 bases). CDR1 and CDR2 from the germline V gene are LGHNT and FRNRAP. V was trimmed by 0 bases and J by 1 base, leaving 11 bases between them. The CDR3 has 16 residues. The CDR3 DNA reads TGTGCTAGTGGTTTGGTGGGAGAGCGGGGCACAGATACGCAGTATTTT. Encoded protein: CASGLVGERGTDTQYF.

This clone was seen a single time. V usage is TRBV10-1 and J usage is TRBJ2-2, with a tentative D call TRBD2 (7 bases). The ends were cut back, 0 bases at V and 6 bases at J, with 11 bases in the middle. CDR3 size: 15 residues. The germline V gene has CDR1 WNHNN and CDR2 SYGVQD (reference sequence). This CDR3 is CASSESRGGPGELFF. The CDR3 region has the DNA TGCGCCAGCAGTGAGTCGAGGGGGGGCCCCGGGGAGCTGTTTTTT.

The CDR3 protein is CASSLGGDSQARSGNTIYF. CDR3 DNA sequence: TGCGCCAGCAGCTTGGGGGGGGACAGTCAGGCCCGCTCTGGAAACACCATATATTTT. The chain carries TRBV5-1 and TRBJ1-3; 7 nucleotides agree with TRBD1. The J segment lost 0 bases and the V segment lost 0 bases, leaving 12 bases of the junction unmatched. CDR3 length equals 19 residues. The germline CDR1 and CDR2 sequences are SGHRS and YFSETQ. Filled out from reference TRBV5-1 and TRBJ1-3, the complete variable domain reads KAGVTQTPRYLIKTRGQQVTLSCSPISGHRSVSWYQQTPGQGLQFLFEYFSETQRNKGNFPGRFSGRQFSNSRSEMNVSTLELGDSALYLCASSLGGDSQARSGNTIYFGEGSWLTVV.

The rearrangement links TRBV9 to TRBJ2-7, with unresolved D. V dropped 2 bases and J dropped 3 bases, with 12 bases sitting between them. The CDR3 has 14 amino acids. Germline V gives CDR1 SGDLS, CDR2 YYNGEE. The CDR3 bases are TGTGCCAGCAGCGTTGGTGGCACCAACTACGAGCAGTACTTC. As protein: CASSVGGTNYEQYF. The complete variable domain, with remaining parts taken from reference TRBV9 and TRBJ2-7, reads DSGVTQTPKHLITATGQRVTLRCSPRSGDLSVYWYQQSLDQGLQFLIQYYNGEERAKGNILERFSAQQFPDLHSELNLSSLELGDSALYFCASSVGGTNYEQYFGPGTRLTVT.

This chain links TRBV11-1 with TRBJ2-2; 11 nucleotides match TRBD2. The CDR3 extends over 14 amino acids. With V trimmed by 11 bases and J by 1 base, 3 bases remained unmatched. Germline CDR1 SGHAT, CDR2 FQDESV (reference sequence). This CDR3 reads CASGLAENTGELFF. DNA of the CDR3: TGTGCCTCGGGACTAGCGGAGAACACCGGGGAGCTGTTTTTT.

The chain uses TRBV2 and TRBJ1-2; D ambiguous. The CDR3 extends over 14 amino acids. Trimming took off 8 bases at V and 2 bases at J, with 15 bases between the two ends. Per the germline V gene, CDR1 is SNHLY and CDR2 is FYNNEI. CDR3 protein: CASPTGFRNYGYTF. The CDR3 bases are TGTGCCAGCCCGACCGGGTTCAGAAACTATGGCTACACCTTC.

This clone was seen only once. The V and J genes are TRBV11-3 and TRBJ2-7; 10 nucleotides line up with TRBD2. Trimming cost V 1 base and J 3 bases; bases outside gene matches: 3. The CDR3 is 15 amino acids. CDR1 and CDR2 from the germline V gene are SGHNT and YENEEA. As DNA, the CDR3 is TGTGCCAGCAGCTTAGCTAGCGGGAGTTACTACGAGCAGTACTTC. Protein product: CASSLASGSYYEQYF.

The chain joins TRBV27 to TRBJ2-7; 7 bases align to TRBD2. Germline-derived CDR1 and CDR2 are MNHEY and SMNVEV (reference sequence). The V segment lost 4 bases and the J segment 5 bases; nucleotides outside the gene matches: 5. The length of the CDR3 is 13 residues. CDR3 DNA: TGTGCCAGCAGTTGGACTAGTCGAGACGAGCAGTACTTC. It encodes CASSWTSRDEQYF.

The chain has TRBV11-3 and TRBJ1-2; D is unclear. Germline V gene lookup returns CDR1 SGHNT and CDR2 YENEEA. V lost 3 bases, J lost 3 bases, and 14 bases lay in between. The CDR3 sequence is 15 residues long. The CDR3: CASSLGRASDYGYTF. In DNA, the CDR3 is TGTGCCAGCAGCTTGGGGAGGGCGTCGGACTATGGCTACACCTTC.

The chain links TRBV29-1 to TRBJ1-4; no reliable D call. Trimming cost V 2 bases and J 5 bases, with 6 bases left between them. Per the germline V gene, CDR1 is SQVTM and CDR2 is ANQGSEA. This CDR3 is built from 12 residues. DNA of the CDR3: TGCAGCGTTGAATTGTCGAATGAAAAACTGTTTTTT. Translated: CSVELSNEKLFF.